Below are 18 T cell receptor beta chains sequenced from a single sample in a study of cytomegalovirus exposure and HLA in healthy donors. It was with 60 Vbeta and 13 Jbeta primers that the PCR ran. The data were produced by immunoSEQ multiplex PCR, yet TCRdb's version contains in-frame clones alone and is incomplete. The sample holds more than 150,000 clones, 75% to 90% seen once. Sequenced sample: PBMCs. These receptors were obtained from a woman aged 18-29 years in good health and CMV-seronegative.

V gene TRBV7-6 combines with J gene TRBJ1-4, with a tentative D call TRBD1 (5 bases). The CDR3 length is 16 residues. The ends were cut back, 5 bases at V and 5 bases at J, with 18 bases in the middle. Germline CDR1 SGHVS, CDR2 FNYEAQ. The CDR3 sequence: CASSPLLGGFNEKLFF. The CDR3 DNA reads TGTGCCAGCAGCCCTCTTTTGGGGGGATTCAATGAAAAACTGTTTTTT.

The gene calls are TRBV29-1 and TRBJ1-3, with 7 bases fitting TRBD1. V was pared by 6 bases and J by 0 bases, with 2 bases of the junction left unmatched. This CDR3 region has 13 residues. The germline CDR1 and CDR2 sequences are SQVTM and ANQGSEA. The chain's CDR3 is CSVGTDSGNTIYF. CDR3 nucleotide sequence: TGCAGCGTCGGGACAGACTCTGGAAACACCATATATTTT.

The chain uses TRBV5-1 and TRBJ2-5; 11 bases line up with TRBD1. Germline V gene lookup returns CDR1 SGHRS and CDR2 YFSETQ. V was pared by 4 bases and J by 9 bases, with 11 bases of the junction left unmatched. The CDR3 is 15 residues long. DNA of the CDR3: TGCGCCAGCAGCGGACCGGGACAGGGGGTGAGCCCCCAGTACTTC. It translates to CASSGPGQGVSPQYF.

This chain uses TRBV6-1 with TRBJ1-2; D may be TRBD1 (5 bases). The V end was cut by 7 bases, the J end by 2 bases, with 8 bases between. The CDR3 loop spans 12 amino acids. Per the germline V gene, CDR1 is MNHNS and CDR2 is SASEGT. CDR3 bases: TGTGCCAGCAAACGACAGAACTATGGCTACACCTTC. Amino acid sequence: CASKRQNYGYTF.

The rearrangement joins TRBV7-3 to TRBJ2-2; 7 nucleotides match TRBD2. From germline, CDR1 is SGHTA and CDR2 FQGTGA. V was clipped by 4 bases and J by 2 bases; unmatched bases: 7. The CDR3 is 16 amino acids. CDR3: CASSSTGTINTGELFF. CDR3 DNA: TGTGCCAGCAGCTCTACCGGGACTATCAACACCGGGGAGCTGTTTTTT. Using reference TRBV7-3 and TRBJ2-2 for the parts outside the CDR3, the full variable domain is GAGVSQTPSNKVTEKGKYVELRCDPISGHTALYWYRQSLGQGPEFLIYFQGTGAADDSGLPNDRFFAVRPEGSVSTLKIQRTERGDSAVYLCASSSTGTINTGELFFGEGSRLTVL.

V is TRBV11-1 and J is TRBJ2-2, with 10 bases identical to TRBD2. Trimming removed 5 bases from V and 5 bases from J; junction bases left unmatched: 8. Per germline, CDR1 SGHAT and CDR2 FQDESV (reference sequence). The length of the CDR3 is 16 residues. The CDR3 region has the DNA TGTGCCAGCAGCCTAAGGACTAGCGGCAGGACCGGGGAGCTGTTTTTT. The encoded protein is CASSLRTSGRTGELFF. The complete variable domain, with remaining parts taken from reference TRBV11-1 and TRBJ2-2, reads EAEVAQSPRYKITEKSQAVAFWCDPISGHATLYWYRQILGQGPELLVQFQDESVVDDSQLPKDRFSAERLKGVDSTLKIQPAELGDSAMYLCASSLRTSGRTGELFFGEGSRLTVL.

This sequence joins TRBV7-9 and TRBJ1-1; D is perhaps TRBD1 (5 bases). V was shortened by 2 bases and J by 1 base, with 11 bases between the two germline ends. There are 15 residues in the CDR3. Germline CDR1 reads SEHNR; CDR2 reads FQNEAQ (reference sequence). This chain's CDR3 is CASSLRGGTNTEAFF. The CDR3 DNA reads as TGTGCCAGCAGCTTAAGGGGAGGGACGAACACTGAAGCTTTCTTT.

This chain joins TRBV5-1 and TRBJ2-3; tentative D call: TRBD1 (6 bases). The CDR3 contains 15 residues. Germline V gives CDR1 SGHRS, CDR2 YFSETQ. V was clipped by 3 bases and J by 0 bases, with 11 bases between them. The CDR3 nucleotides are TGCGCCAGCAGCTCCCGAGGGGGAAGCACAGATACGCAGTATTTT. It codes for CASSSRGGSTDTQYF. The whole variable domain, remainder taken from reference TRBV5-1 and TRBJ2-3, is KAGVTQTPRYLIKTRGQQVTLSCSPISGHRSVSWYQQTPGQGLQFLFEYFSETQRNKGNFPGRFSGRQFSNSRSEMNVSTLELGDSALYLCASSSRGGSTDTQYFGPGTRLTVL.

This clone was seen a single time. The rearrangement links TRBV6-5 to TRBJ1-2; tentative D call: TRBD1 (6 bases). Trimming cost V 2 bases and J 7 bases, with 11 bases left between them. Germline V gives CDR1 MNHEY, CDR2 SVGAGI. The CDR3 runs to 13 residues. CDR3 DNA sequence: TGTGCCAGCAGTTACGAGGGGGTGGGTGGCTACACCTTC. Translated, it gives CASSYEGVGGYTF.

This rearrangement joins TRBV9 to TRBJ2-2, with 10 bases that match TRBD2. The CDR3 has 16 amino acids. Germline V gene lookup returns CDR1 SGDLS and CDR2 YYNGEE. The J segment lost 1 base and the V segment lost 1 base, leaving 1 base of the junction unmatched. The CDR3 bases are TGTGCCAGCAGCGTACTAGCGGGAGAGAACACCGGGGAGCTGTTTTTT. It specifies CASSVLAGENTGELFF.

The chain joins TRBV7-9 to TRBJ1-5, with TRBD1 identical over 7 bases. This CDR3 has 19 amino acids. In germline, CDR1 is SEHNR, CDR2 FQNEAQ (reference sequence). Trimming removed 2 bases from V and 1 base from J; junction bases left unmatched: 14. CDR3 nucleotides: TGTGCCAGCAGCTTATCCGGACAGGCGGGCGTCAAAAGCAATCAGCCCCAGCATTTT. It specifies CASSLSGQAGVKSNQPQHF.

The chain employs TRBV5-8 and TRBJ1-3; the D is unclear. The V end was cut by 4 bases, the J end by 0 bases, with 11 bases between. Germline V CDR1 and CDR2: SGHTS, YDEGEE. The CDR3 contains 15 residues. The CDR3 is CASSRTAGSGNTIYF. Written as DNA, the CDR3 is TGTGCCAGCAGCCGAACAGCTGGCTCTGGAAACACCATATATTTT.

This clone was observed a few times. The chain uses TRBV21-1 and TRBJ1-4. TRBV21-1 is a listed pseudogene. CDR3 length equals 15 residues. In DNA form, the CDR3 reads TGTGCCAGCAGCCTGTTCCCTGCAACTAATGAAAAACTGTTTTTT. As protein: CASSLFPATNEKLFF.

This clone was counted a few times. No DNA is shown, since the ends of the CDR3 on it are uncertain; the CDR3 is the one TCRdb lists. This chain links TRBV21-1 with TRBJ2-2; the table's D call of TRBD2 was not tested on the DNA. TRBV21-1 constitutes a pseudogene. The CDR3 totals 17 residues, both ends included. CDR3: CASSKVWGEGNTGELFF.

CDR3 DNA: TGCGCCAGCAGCTGGACCCCCGTGGCGGGGAGTAGGGGCAATGAGCAGTTCTTC. It specifies CASSWTPVAGSRGNEQFF. The chain recombines TRBV5-1 with TRBJ2-1; D might be TRBD2 (6 bases). Germline lookup yields CDR1 SGHRS and CDR2 YFSETQ. With 3 bases removed from V and 6 bases from J, the gap between germline ends came to 25 bases. The CDR3 is made up of 18 amino acids.

As DNA, the CDR3 is TGTGCCAGCAGTAATGACAGGTTCTCTGGAAACACCATATATTTT. Its protein product is CASSNDRFSGNTIYF. The V and J genes are TRBV6-5 and TRBJ1-3; possibly TRBD1 for D (6 bases). Between the trimmed V and J ends, which lost 5 bases and 0 bases, there was a span of 11 bases. The CDR3 is 15 residues long. In germline, CDR1 is MNHEY, CDR2 SVGAGI.

This clone was seen a single time. The V and J genes are TRBV7-9 and TRBJ2-7; a weak D match, TRBD2 (6 bases). The CDR3 has 13 amino acids. The germline V gene encodes CDR1 SEHNR and CDR2 FQNEAQ (reference sequence). Trimming took off 7 bases at V and 3 bases at J, with 13 bases between the two ends. CDR3 sequence (DNA): TGTGCCAGCACCTCTCGGCGGGGCTACGAGCAGTACTTC. It yields the protein CASTSRRGYEQYF.

This rearrangement joins TRBV18 to TRBJ2-5; D is unclear. Germline V gene lookup returns CDR1 KGHSH and CDR2 LQKENI. V lost 2 bases and J lost 5, with 15 bases in between. This CDR3 contains 15 residues. The CDR3 bases are TGTGCCAGCTCACCAAACCCCAGGCCGTGGGAGACCCAGTACTTC. It encodes CASSPNPRPWETQYF.